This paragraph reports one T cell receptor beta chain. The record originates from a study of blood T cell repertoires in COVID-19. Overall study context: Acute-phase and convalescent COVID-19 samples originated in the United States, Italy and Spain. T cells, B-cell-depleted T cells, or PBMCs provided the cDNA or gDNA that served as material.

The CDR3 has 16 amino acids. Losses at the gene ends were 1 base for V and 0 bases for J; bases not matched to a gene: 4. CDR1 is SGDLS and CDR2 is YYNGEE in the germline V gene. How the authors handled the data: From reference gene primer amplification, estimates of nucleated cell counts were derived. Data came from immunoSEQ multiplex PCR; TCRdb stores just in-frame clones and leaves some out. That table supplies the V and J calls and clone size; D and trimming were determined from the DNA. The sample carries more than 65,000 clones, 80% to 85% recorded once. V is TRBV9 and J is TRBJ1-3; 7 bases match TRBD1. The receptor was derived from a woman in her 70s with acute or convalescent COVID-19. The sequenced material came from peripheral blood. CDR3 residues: CASSVKGQISGNTIYF. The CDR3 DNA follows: TGTGCCAGCAGCGTAAAGGGACAGATCTCTGGAAACACCATATATTTT.